Described below is a single TCR beta chain sequence and its context. Germline assignment: CDR1 MNHEY and CDR2 SVGEGT. V shed 0 bases and J 5 bases; nucleotides not matched to a gene: 12. CDR3 length: 17 residues. The data belong to a study of blood T cell repertoires in COVID-19. Study summary: Samples taken during acute and convalescent COVID-19 were collected in the United States, Italy and Spain. T cells, B-cell-depleted T cells, or PBMCs provided the cDNA or gDNA that served as material.

In the study's own analysis: Using reference gene primer amplification, nucleated cell counts were estimated. Some clones are missing from TCRdb's copy, which holds only in-frame ones; the method was immunoSEQ multiplex PCR. V and J calls and clone size follow that table, whereas D and trimming were derived from the DNA. The table includes around 140,000 clones, approximately 81% detected once. This sequence was found in a human donor with acute or convalescent COVID-19. The donor label of this sample is uncertain. V is TRBV6-2 or TRBV6-3 and J is TRBJ1-2, with 7 bases that match TRBD1. Material: peripheral blood. This CDR3 reads CASSYSTRAKGAYGYTF. In DNA, the CDR3 is TGTGCCAGCAGTTACTCGACTAGGGCGAAGGGGGCTTATGGCTACACCTTC.